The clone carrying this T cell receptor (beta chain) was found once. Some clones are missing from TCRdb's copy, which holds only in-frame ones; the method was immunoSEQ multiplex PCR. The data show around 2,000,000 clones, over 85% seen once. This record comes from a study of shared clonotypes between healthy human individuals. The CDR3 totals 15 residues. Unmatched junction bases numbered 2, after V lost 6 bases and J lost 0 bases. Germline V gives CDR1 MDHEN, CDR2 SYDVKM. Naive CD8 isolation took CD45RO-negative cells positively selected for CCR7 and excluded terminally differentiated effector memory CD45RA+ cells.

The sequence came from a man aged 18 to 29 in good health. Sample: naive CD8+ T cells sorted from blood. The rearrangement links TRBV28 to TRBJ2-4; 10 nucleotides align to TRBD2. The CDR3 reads CASRGLAEAKNIQYF. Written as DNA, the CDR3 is TGTGCCAGCAGAGGACTAGCGGAAGCCAAAAACATTCAGTACTTC.